A selection of T cell receptor beta chains follows, all from one sample in a study of CD8 T cells in Susac syndrome. One entry per CDR3 protein results from TCRdb running MiXCR on the immunoSEQ multiplex PCR reads. Of about 60,000 distinct CDR3 sequences listed, around nine tenths are singletons. The sample consisted of CD8+ T cells from PBMCs. These receptors all come from a human donor in good health. Both conserved end residues are part of each CDR3.

CDR3: CASATENTEAFF; V: TRBV12-3/TRBV12-4; J: TRBJ1-1
CDR3: CASSQTGAYNEQFF; V: TRBV6-5; J: TRBJ2-1
CDR3: CASSAGSGHTEAFF; V: TRBV5-1; J: TRBJ1-1
CDR3: CASSQGKQAYEQYF; V: TRBV4-2; J: TRBJ2-7
CDR3: CASSLDPTNEKLFF; V: TRBV5-1; J: TRBJ1-4
CDR3: CSVEDREPYEQYF; V: TRBV29-1; J: TRBJ2-7
CDR3: CATSRGDRGNQPQHF; V: TRBV15; J: TRBJ1-5
CDR3: CASSFHPPASGASYEQYF; V: TRBV5-1; J: TRBJ2-7
CDR3: CASSVGQDGYTF; V: TRBV10-2; J: TRBJ1-2
CDR3: CASSIVPGTANNQPQHF; V: TRBV19; J: TRBJ1-5
CDR3: CASSLSTDYNEQFF; V: TRBV27; J: TRBJ2-1
CDR3: CASSSSGEQFF; V: TRBV5-6; J: TRBJ2-1
CDR3: CASRGTSGDTGELFF; V: TRBV6-1; J: TRBJ2-2
CDR3: CASPPPRGIDEQFF; V: TRBV5-5; J: TRBJ2-1
CDR3: CASSISWELFF; V: TRBV28; J: TRBJ2-2
CDR3: CASSSLGQGSSNEKLFF; V: TRBV7-9; J: TRBJ1-4
CDR3: CSASVVAGGNQETQYF; V: TRBV20-1; J: TRBJ2-5
CDR3: CSVETGGAPYTEAFF; V: TRBV29-1; J: TRBJ1-1
CDR3: CASTLAGEETQYF; V: TRBV6-6; J: TRBJ2-5
CDR3: CASSLSRLTGELFF; V: TRBV5-4; J: TRBJ2-2
CDR3: CASSPRDLFPYEQYF; V: TRBV7-2; J: TRBJ2-7
CDR3: CASSFGGGSSYEQYF; V: TRBV11-2; J: TRBJ2-7
CDR3: CASSIDGANPVALHF; V: TRBV14; J: TRBJ1-6
CDR3: CASGFGPPLHF; V: TRBV12-5; J: TRBJ1-6
CDR3: CASSLTPPNEKLFF; V: TRBV28; J: TRBJ1-4
CDR3: CASSLSDFKETQYF; V: TRBV5-6; J: TRBJ2-5
CDR3: CASSRAYFPFGNTGELFF; V: TRBV6-1; J: TRBJ2-2
CDR3: CSARVGGAGGYNEQFF; V: TRBV20-1; J: TRBJ2-1
CDR3: CSARDPLSGPSGNEQFF; V: TRBV20-1; J: TRBJ2-1
CDR3: CASSPGPYFKNIQYF; V: TRBV7-2; J: TRBJ2-4
CDR3: CASSSEGGDRNTEAFF; V: TRBV13; J: TRBJ1-1
CDR3: CASRPLEGAGPGTQYF; V: TRBV2; J: TRBJ2-5
CDR3: CSVAWTGENGYTF; V: TRBV29-1; J: TRBJ1-2
CDR3: CASSGMTGLAEAFF; V: TRBV9; J: TRBJ1-1
CDR3: CASGSQKGPPYEQYF; V: TRBV12-5; J: TRBJ2-7
CDR3: CASSYGRDYYGYTF; V: TRBV6-2/TRBV6-3; J: TRBJ1-2